This T cell receptor beta chain was recorded in a study of T cell responses to AZD1222 COVID-19 vaccine. The CDR3 loop spans 14 amino acids. Per germline, CDR1 MDHEN and CDR2 SYDVKM. V lost 2 bases and J 4 bases, leaving 9 bases between the germline ends. A word on this clone: What it binds is not known.

Findings and limits, study-wide: CD4 TCRs associated with vaccination spanned spike, dominating at 160-218 and 743-854. A rise in Spike-specific TCR breadth and depth followed two AZD1222 doses. Recipients of AZD1222 seropositive at baseline numbered only 5 to 7.

This table comes from immunoSEQ multiplex PCR, and its TCRdb copy is limited to in-frame clones, with some not included. The sample shows about 120,000 clones, 92% of them seen only once. V is TRBV28 and J is TRBJ1-3; the D is unclear. This TCR was sampled from an adult who received the AZD1222 COVID-19 vaccine. Sample: peripheral blood, taken 28 days after the second AZD1222 dose. The chain's CDR3 is CASSLETKGNTIYF. The CDR3 DNA follows: TGTGCCAGCAGTTTAGAGACAAAAGGAAACACCATATATTTT.